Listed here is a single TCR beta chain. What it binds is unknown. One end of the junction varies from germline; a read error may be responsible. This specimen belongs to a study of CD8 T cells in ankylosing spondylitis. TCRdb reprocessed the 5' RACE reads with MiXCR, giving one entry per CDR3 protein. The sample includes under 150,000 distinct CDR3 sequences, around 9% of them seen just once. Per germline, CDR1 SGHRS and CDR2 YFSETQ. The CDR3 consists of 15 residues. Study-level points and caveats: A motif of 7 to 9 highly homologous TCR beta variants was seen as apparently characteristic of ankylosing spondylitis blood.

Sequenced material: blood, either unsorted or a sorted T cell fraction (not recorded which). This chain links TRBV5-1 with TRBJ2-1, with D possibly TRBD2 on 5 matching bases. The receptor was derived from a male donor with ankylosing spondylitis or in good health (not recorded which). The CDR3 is CASGRGPESFNEQFF. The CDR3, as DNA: TGCGCCAGTGGGAGAGGTCCGGAGTCCTTCAATGAGCAGTTCTTC.